The next 20 T cell receptor beta chains were all read from a single sample in a study of blood T cell repertoires in COVID-19. The table came from immunoSEQ multiplex PCR; TCRdb's copy has only in-frame clones and leaves some out. The table records 50,000 to 75,000 clones, over 75% of them present only once. The sequenced sample was peripheral blood. These TCRs come from an elderly man with active or convalescent COVID-19.

In this sample, this clone turned up many times. V usage is TRBV7-8 and J usage is TRBJ2-2; D may be TRBD1 (5 bases). V gave up 1 base and J gave up 4 bases, with 16 bases separating them. The CDR3 consists of 17 residues. Germline V gives CDR1 SGHVS, CDR2 FQNEAQ. The CDR3 sequence: CASSLELGQALTGELFF. CDR3 nucleotides: TGTGCCAGCAGCTTAGAGTTGGGGCAGGCGCTCACCGGGGAGCTGTTTTTT.

The rearrangement links TRBV12-3 or TRBV12-4 to TRBJ1-5; D is perhaps TRBD1 (6 bases). Trimming shortened V by 3 bases and J by 7 bases, and 10 bases separated the two germline ends. The CDR3 consists of 13 residues. In nucleotides, the CDR3 is TGTGCCAGCAGTTTCGCAGGGGACCAGCCCCAGCATTTT. The encoded protein is CASSFAGDQPQHF.

The chain joins TRBV3-1 (or the pseudogene TRBV3-2) to TRBJ2-1; perhaps TRBD1 as D (6 bases). The CDR3 runs 17 residues. Trimming removed 1 base at V and 1 base at J, with 14 bases between. Per the germline V gene, CDR1 is LGHDT and CDR2 is YNNKEL (reference sequence). The CDR3 nucleotides are TGTGCCAGCAGCCAAGGGATGGGGGCAATTTCCTACAATGAGCAGTTCTTC. This encodes CASSQGMGAISYNEQFF.

In its sample, this clone was seen a few times. The rearrangement uses TRBV4-1 and TRBJ2-7; possible D gene TRBD2, 5 bases. Trimming cost V 4 bases and J 3 bases, with 13 bases left between them. Germline V lookup: CDR1 MGHRA, CDR2 YSYEKL. The CDR3 is 14 amino acids. Written as DNA, the CDR3 is TGCGCCAGCAGCCTCCGACGGGGAAACTACGAGCAGTACTTC. It is translated as CASSLRRGNYEQYF.

Ten or more counts support this clone. The V gene is TRBV5-4, the J gene TRBJ2-2; 12 bases match TRBD2. The CDR3 runs 18 residues. CDR1 is SGHNT and CDR2 is YYREEE in the germline V gene (reference sequence). Trimming at V came to 4 bases and at J to 6 bases, leaving 13 bases not matched to a gene. The CDR3 sequence is CASSPRASGGAKPGELFF. The CDR3 DNA follows: TGTGCCAGCAGCCCCCGGGCTAGCGGGGGGGCTAAGCCCGGGGAGCTGTTTTTT.

The V gene is TRBV7-2, the J gene TRBJ2-5, with TRBD2 matching 10 bases. The germline V gene encodes CDR1 SGHTA and CDR2 FQGNSA. This CDR3 region has 14 residues. V shed 6 bases and J 5 bases; nucleotides not matched to a gene: 6. The CDR3 sequence is CASRSGGAGETQYF. CDR3 nucleotide sequence: TGTGCCAGCAGAAGCGGGGGGGCCGGTGAGACCCAGTACTTC.

This chain joins TRBV10-2 and TRBJ1-2; 9 bases match TRBD1. CDR1 and CDR2 from the germline V gene are WSHSY and SAAADI. CDR3 length equals 13 residues. V was pared by 5 bases and J by 4 bases, with 2 bases of the junction left unmatched. CDR3 region: CASSRQGGYGYTF. Here the CDR3 DNA reads TGCGCCAGCAGTCGACAGGGGGGCTATGGCTACACCTTC.

V gene TRBV5-1 combines with J gene TRBJ2-1, with TRBD2 matching 12 bases. The germline V gene has CDR1 SGHRS and CDR2 YFSETQ. The trim removed 0 bases at V and 10 bases at J, leaving 5 bases unmatched. This CDR3 has 15 residues. The CDR3 coding sequence is TGCGCCAGCAGCTTGGTACTAGCGGGGGGCGGCGAGCAGTTCTTC. This sequence encodes CASSLVLAGGGEQFF. The variable domain in full, completed from reference TRBV5-1 and TRBJ2-1, reads KAGVTQTPRYLIKTRGQQVTLSCSPISGHRSVSWYQQTPGQGLQFLFEYFSETQRNKGNFPGRFSGRQFSNSRSEMNVSTLELGDSALYLCASSLVLAGGGEQFFGPGTRLTVL.

This sequence joins TRBV30 and TRBJ1-3; D possibly corresponds to TRBD1 (6 bases). Germline V CDR1 and CDR2: GTSNPN, SVGIG (reference sequence). The CDR3 loop spans 14 amino acids. Trimming removed 2 bases from V and 4 bases from J, with 12 bases in between. The CDR3 DNA reads as TGTGCCTGGAGTTATACAGGGTCAGGAAACACCATATATTTT. Protein: CAWSYTGSGNTIYF.

The rearrangement joins TRBV19 to TRBJ1-5; a weak D match, TRBD1 (5 bases). Germline V lookup: CDR1 LNHDA, CDR2 SQIVND (reference sequence). The CDR3 has 16 residues. Trimming removed 3 bases from V and 5 bases from J, with 17 bases in between. The DNA of the CDR3 is TGTGCCAGTAGTATGACCGCCGGGGGATACTATCAGCCCCAGCATTTT. Translated: CASSMTAGGYYQPQHF.

V and J are TRBV4-1 and TRBJ1-5, with no clear D. Germline-derived CDR1 and CDR2 are MGHRA and YSYEKL. Trimming removed 4 bases from V and 4 bases from J, with 11 bases in between. The CDR3 loop spans 14 amino acids. CDR3 bases: TGCGCCAGCAGCCCCCCCAGTGTGAATCAGCCCCAGCATTTT. Translation gives CASSPPSVNQPQHF.

The CDR3 DNA is TGTGCCAGCAGTGGGACTAGCTGGGCAGATACGCAGTATTTT. Translating gives CASSGTSWADTQYF. J is TRBJ2-3 and V is TRBV6-4, with 8 bases matching TRBD2. The CDR3 has 14 amino acids. The germline V gene has CDR1 MRHNA and CDR2 SNTAGT. Trimming cost V 4 bases and J 4 bases; bases outside gene matches: 4.

The chain is built from TRBV28 and TRBJ1-6, with 8 bases identical to TRBD1. The CDR3 sequence is 15 residues long. Germline V gene sequence: CDR1 MDHEN, CDR2 SYDVKM. The J segment lost 7 bases and the V segment lost 0 bases, leaving 2 bases of the junction unmatched. Here the CDR3 reads CASSLWRTGNSPLHF. In DNA, the CDR3 is TGTGCCAGCAGTTTATGGAGGACAGGGAATTCACCCCTCCACTTT.

The genes are TRBV6-1 and TRBJ1-5, with D tentatively TRBD1 (5 bases). The CDR3 consists of 16 residues. Trimming took off 2 bases at V and 2 bases at J, with 13 bases between the two ends. Germline CDR1 and CDR2: MNHNS and SASEGT. The CDR3 DNA is TGTGCCAGCAGTGAATGGGGCACGTCCGGCAATCAGCCCCAGCATTTT. This sequence encodes CASSEWGTSGNQPQHF.

V gene TRBV5-8 combines with J gene TRBJ2-5, with 7 bases that match TRBD1. V shed 0 bases, J shed 4 bases, and the junction held 12 bases outside the gene matches. The germline V gene encodes CDR1 SGHTS and CDR2 YDEGEE. This CDR3 region has 17 residues. The DNA for the CDR3 is TGTGCCAGCAGCTTGGGGGGACAGTCTGGTTTCAGAGAGACCCAGTACTTC. It encodes CASSLGGQSGFRETQYF.

The chain carries TRBV6-2 or TRBV6-3 and TRBJ2-7; TRBD1 matches at 8 bases. This CDR3 region has 17 residues. The V gene's germline CDR1 is MNHEY and CDR2 SVGEGT. The V and J ends lost 2 bases and 0 bases, in that order; junction bases with no gene match: 9. This CDR3 reads CASSYHSGQGPSYEQYF. The CDR3 DNA sequence: TGTGCCAGCAGTTACCATTCCGGACAGGGACCCTCCTACGAGCAGTACTTC.

This clone is labeled medium-sized. The chain links TRBV5-4 to TRBJ2-1; 9 nucleotides line up with TRBD2. CDR1 SGHNT and CDR2 YYREEE come from the germline V gene (reference sequence). J gave up 3 bases and V 4 bases, and 8 bases lay outside the gene matches. The CDR3 runs 16 residues. The CDR3 loop reads CASSTDERGVYNEQFF. CDR3 nucleotide sequence: TGTGCCAGCAGCACCGACGAGCGGGGGGTCTACAATGAGCAGTTCTTC.

This clone was counted a few times. The identical CDR3 is also encoded by other nucleotide sequences in the sample. The chain recombines TRBV5-1 with TRBJ2-7, with 8 bases identical to TRBD2. Germline trimming cut 0 bases from V and 3 bases from J; bases unmatched to any gene: 2. Germline V lookup: CDR1 SGHRS, CDR2 YFSETQ. This CDR3 contains 14 residues. CDR3 DNA sequence: TGCGCCAGCAGCTTGGGACTAGCGAGCTACGAGCAGTACTTC. As protein: CASSLGLASYEQYF. Complete variable domain (other parts from reference TRBV5-1 and TRBJ2-7): KAGVTQTPRYLIKTRGQQVTLSCSPISGHRSVSWYQQTPGQGLQFLFEYFSETQRNKGNFPGRFSGRQFSNSRSEMNVSTLELGDSALYLCASSLGLASYEQYFGPGTRLTVT.

The chain employs TRBV10-2 and TRBJ2-2; 8 bases agree with TRBD2. Germline CDR1 WSHSY, CDR2 SAAADI. Trimming removed 7 bases from V and 5 bases from J; junction bases left unmatched: 12. This CDR3 region has 16 residues. The CDR3 sequence is CASKWGVTSDTGELFF. CDR3 nucleotides: TGCGCCAGCAAGTGGGGAGTGACTAGCGATACCGGGGAGCTGTTTTTT.

The chain employs TRBV13 and TRBJ1-2; 8 bases align to TRBD1. J gave up 7 bases and V 3 bases, and 7 bases lay outside the gene matches. The CDR3 totals 14 residues. CDR1 is PRHDT, CDR2 FYEKMQ, per germline (reference sequence). The CDR3 reads CASSFYRTGSGYTF. The CDR3 region has the DNA TGTGCCAGCAGCTTCTATCGGACAGGGAGTGGCTACACCTTC.